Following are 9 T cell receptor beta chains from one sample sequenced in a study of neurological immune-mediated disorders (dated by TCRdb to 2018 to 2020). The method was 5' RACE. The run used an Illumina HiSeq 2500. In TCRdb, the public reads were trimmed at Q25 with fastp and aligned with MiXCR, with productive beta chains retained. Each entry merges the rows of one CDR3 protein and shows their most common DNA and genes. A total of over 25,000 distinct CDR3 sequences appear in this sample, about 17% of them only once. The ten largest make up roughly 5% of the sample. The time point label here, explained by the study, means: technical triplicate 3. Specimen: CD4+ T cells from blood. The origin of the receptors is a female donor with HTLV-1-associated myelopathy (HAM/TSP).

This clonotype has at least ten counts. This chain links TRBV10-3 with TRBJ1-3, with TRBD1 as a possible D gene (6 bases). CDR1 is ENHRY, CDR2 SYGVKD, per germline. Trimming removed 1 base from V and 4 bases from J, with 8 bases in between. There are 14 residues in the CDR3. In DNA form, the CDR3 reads TGTGCCATCAGTGAGTTCGGGACAGGAAACACCATATATTTT. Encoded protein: CAISEFGTGNTIYF.

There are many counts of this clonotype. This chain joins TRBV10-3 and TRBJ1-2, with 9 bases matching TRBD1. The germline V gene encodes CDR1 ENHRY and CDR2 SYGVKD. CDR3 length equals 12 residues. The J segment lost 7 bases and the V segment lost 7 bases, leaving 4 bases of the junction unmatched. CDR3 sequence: CAITSTGGGYTF. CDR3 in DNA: TGTGCCATCACTTCGACAGGGGGTGGCTACACCTTC.

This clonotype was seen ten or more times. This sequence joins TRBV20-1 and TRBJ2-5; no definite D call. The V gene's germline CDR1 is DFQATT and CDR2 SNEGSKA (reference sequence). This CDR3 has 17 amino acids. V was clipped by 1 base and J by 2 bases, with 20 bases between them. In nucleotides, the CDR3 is TGCAGTGCTAGAGGGGCGGATCCAGGCTGGGTGCAAGAGACCCAGTACTTC. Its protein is CSARGADPGWVQETQYF.

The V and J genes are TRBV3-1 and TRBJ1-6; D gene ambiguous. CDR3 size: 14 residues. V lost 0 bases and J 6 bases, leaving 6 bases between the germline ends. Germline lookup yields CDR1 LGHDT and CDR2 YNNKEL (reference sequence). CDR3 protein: CASSQDGVNSPLHF. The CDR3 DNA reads TGTGCCAGCAGCCAAGATGGGGTTAATTCACCCCTCCACTTT.

The CDR3 DNA reads as TGCGCCAGCAGGCAGGGGCAGGTGGCAGATACGCAGTATTTT. Residues: CASRQGQVADTQYF. V is TRBV5-1 and J is TRBJ2-3; the D gene is possibly TRBD1 (6 bases). CDR1 and CDR2 from the germline V gene are SGHRS and YFSETQ. The CDR3 is made up of 14 amino acids. The V gene lost 5 bases and the J gene lost 4 bases, with 14 bases spanning the gap.

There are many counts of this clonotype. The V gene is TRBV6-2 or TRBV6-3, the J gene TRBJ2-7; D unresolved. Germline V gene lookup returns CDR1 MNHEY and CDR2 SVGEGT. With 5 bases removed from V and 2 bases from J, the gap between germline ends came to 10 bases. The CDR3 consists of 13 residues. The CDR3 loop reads CASSLRLTYEQYF. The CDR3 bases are TGTGCCAGCAGTCTAAGGCTTACCTACGAGCAGTACTTC.

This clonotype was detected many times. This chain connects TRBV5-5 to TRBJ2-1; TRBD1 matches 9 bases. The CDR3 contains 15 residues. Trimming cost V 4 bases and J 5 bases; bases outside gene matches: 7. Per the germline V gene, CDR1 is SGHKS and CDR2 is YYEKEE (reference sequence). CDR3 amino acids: CASSLARQGDNEQFF. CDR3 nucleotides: TGTGCCAGCAGCCTGGCTCGACAGGGGGACAATGAGCAGTTCTTC.

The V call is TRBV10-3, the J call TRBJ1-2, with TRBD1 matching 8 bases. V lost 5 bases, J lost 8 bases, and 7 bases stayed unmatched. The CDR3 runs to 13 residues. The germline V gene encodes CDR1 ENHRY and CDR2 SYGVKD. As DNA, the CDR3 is TGTGCCATCAGTCTACAGGACAGGGCAGGCTACACCTTC. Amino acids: CAISLQDRAGYTF.

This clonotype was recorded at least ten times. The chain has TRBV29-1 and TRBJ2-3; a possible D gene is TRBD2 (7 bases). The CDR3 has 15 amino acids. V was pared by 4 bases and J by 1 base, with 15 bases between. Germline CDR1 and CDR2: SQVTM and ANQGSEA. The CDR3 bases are TGCAGCGTTGTGGAACAGGGAGGGGGCACAGATACGCAGTATTTT. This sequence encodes CSVVEQGGGTDTQYF.